This entry lists 8 T cell receptor beta chains sequenced from one sample in a study of CXCR3-negative and CXCR3-positive naive CD8 T cells. UMI-tagged TRB cDNA libraries were built via 5' RACE. TCRdb re-called the 5' RACE reads, yielding one record per CDR3 amino acid sequence without DNA. The specimen's table records 150,000 or so distinct CDR3 sequences. Sequenced: naive CXCR3- CD8+ T cells from blood. Subset: CD45RO-CCR7+CD27+CD95- naive CD8+ T cells lacking CXCR3 (TNR3-). These TCRs come from a human donor in good health. Some clones in this sample may be carry-over from other donors' samples.

This chain links TRBV10-3 with TRBJ1-1. Germline V gene lookup returns CDR1 ENHRY and CDR2 SYGVKD. This CDR3 is 17 amino acids long. This chain's CDR3 is CAISEQGTSILGTEAFF.

CDR3 sequence: CASYSSSHGSYEQYF. This chain uses TRBV28 with TRBJ2-7. This CDR3 has 15 amino acids. Germline lookup yields CDR1 MDHEN and CDR2 SYDVKM.

The chain is built from TRBV7-8 and TRBJ1-6; lacking DNA, the TRBD1 call made by TCRdb goes unchecked. This CDR3 is built from 16 residues. CDR1 SGHVS and CDR2 FQNEAQ come from the germline V gene. CDR3 amino acids: CASSLMSRGRNSPLHF.

The chain is built from TRBV20-1 and TRBJ1-1; TCRdb calls TRBD1, which cannot be checked without DNA. Germline assignment: CDR1 DFQATT and CDR2 SNEGSKA (reference sequence). The CDR3 has 12 residues. CDR3 amino acids: CSAWTGNTEAFF.

CDR3 protein: CSVGPSTGSSYNEQFF. The chain links TRBV29-1 to TRBJ2-1; TCRdb indicates TRBD1, and absent DNA this call remains unverified. The CDR3 sequence is 16 residues long. CDR1 and CDR2 (germline): SQVTM, ANQGSEA.

This sequence joins TRBV20-1 and TRBJ1-1; absent DNA, TCRdb's TRBD1 call cannot be checked. The CDR3 is 17 residues long. Looked up from germline, CDR1 is DFQATT and CDR2 is SNEGSKA (reference sequence). This CDR3 reads CSARDFLQGAIGTEAFF.

The genes are TRBV12-3 or TRBV12-4 and TRBJ2-7; TCRdb picks TRBD2, but there is no DNA to check that call. The length of the CDR3 is 17 residues. The CDR3 is CACSLSSGAQVLNEQYF.

V usage is TRBV7-9 and J usage is TRBJ2-7; the D call of TRBD2 rests on TCRdb alone, since no DNA is present to check it. Germline V gives CDR1 SEHNR, CDR2 FQNEAQ (reference sequence). This CDR3 contains 15 residues. CDR3 region: CASSTTAGGPGEQYF.